This TCR beta chain is from a study of CD8+ T cells in alopecia areata (dated by TCRdb to 2016 to 2019). In the study overall: The treated patients took part in an open-label pilot trial in which moderate-to-severe alopecia areata was treated with oral tofacitinib at 5 to 10 mg twice daily. Tofacitinib was given for 6 to 18 months, followed by 6 months of follow-up off drug to assess delayed response and recurrence. The SALT score, which quantifies the percentage of affected scalp surface area, was used to measure disease severity in treated patients. In both human patients and the C3H/HeJ mouse model, the study applied high-throughput TCRbeta sequencing to look at T cell clonal expansion in alopecia areata. Human TCRbeta sequencing covered scalp tissue and sorted CD4+ and CD8+ peripheral blood T cells from patchy and totalis/universalis alopecia areata patients and healthy controls. Patients on tofacitinib were biopsied at baseline and after 4 and 24 weeks of treatment, and several of the patients also had a later scalp biopsy. Scalp clonality was compared among normal scalp (n=4), patchy alopecia areata scalp (n=8), and alopecia totalis/universalis scalp (n=8). RNA was obtained with the PAXgene miRNA kit for fixed scalp, the miRNeasy kit for PBMCs, and the RNeasy kit for mouse skin. TCRbeta CDR3 regions were amplified by immunoSEQ multiplex PCR using 35 Vbeta forward and 13 Jbeta reverse primers.

Preparation of the library involved the immunoSEQ multiplex PCR assay. RNA was extracted from all samples and reverse transcribed into cDNA as template for TCR sequencing. First-strand cDNA was synthesized with SuperScript III using a 2:1 mix of oligo-dT and random hexamers. A synthetic immune receptor repertoire was used to gauge amplification bias, and whatever bias remained was removed computationally. The paper's data handling went like this. Raw reads were preprocessed for error removal, and CDR3 was defined according to IMGT conventions as running from the conserved cysteine to phenylalanine. Clonality was computed as 1 minus the Shannon entropy, with the entropy normalized by log2 of the number of productive unique TCRs. Whether each scalp clone was CD4 or CD8 was inferred by checking scalp TCRbeta sequences against the CD4 and CD8 repertoires from sorted blood. Imported from immuneACCESS, the table was reduced by TCRdb to in-frame sequences with V and J called. These copies leave out some clones; in studies compared against another copy, an unresolved V gene accounts for under half, and the cause of the remainder is not known. From that table come the V and J calls and clone size; the DNA was used to work out D and trimming. Here the sample has fewer than 250,000 clones; roughly two fifths occur a single time. The ten most abundant clones make up more than 0.4% of the sample.

In light of the paper, this sample's treatment or condition label describes: oral pan-JAK inhibitor, 5-10 mg twice daily. From alopecia areata patients, peripheral blood was collected along with lesional scalp punch biopsies. PBMCs were isolated by density centrifugation and stained for CD3, CD4 and CD8, and CD4+ and CD8+ T cells were sorted on a FACSAria. As concerns this clone: Its cognate antigen has yet to be identified. There are no base qualities to consult, and no much larger clone falls within one base.

What the authors observed across the whole study: Unlike mouse skin, which is dominated by gammadelta T cells, normal human skin has resident alphabeta T cells that are also sequenced, and this complicates analysis of the scalp TCR repertoire. Compared with normal scalp, lesional scalp, particularly in alopecia totalis/universalis, had higher clonality and more expanded CD8+ clones, which suggests antigenic drive. TCR sequences shared between patients were less clear than in mice, possibly partly because of HLA diversity in the patient population. With tofacitinib, both scalp clonality and the number of expanded CD8+ clones among the top 100 scalp clones went down significantly. The treated cohort was small, with a single nonresponder, so links between baseline CD8+ expansion and response need larger studies. During tofacitinib treatment, many expanded lesional clones stuck around in both scalp and blood, and this persistence may partly explain why relapse happens after treatment is stopped.

For CDR1 and CDR2, the germline V gene lists SGHRS and YFSETQ. Taken from cysteine to phenylalanine, the CDR3 has 15 residues. Here the CDR3 DNA is all that survives: 45 bases in frame from base 1. The junction shows trimming of 4 bases on V and 5 bases on J, and the gene matches do not reach 6 bases of it. The receptor was derived from a human donor with alopecia areata. The chain employs TRBV5-1 and TRBJ1-4, and TRBD1 matches 9 of the central bases. This material consisted of CD4+ T cells sorted from blood, taken between weeks 30 and 35, from a patient treated with tofacitinib. The sequenced DNA is TGCGCCAGCAGCGCCCCGGGACAGGGCAATGAAAAACTGTTTTTT. Translated, this gives CASSAPGQGNEKLFF.